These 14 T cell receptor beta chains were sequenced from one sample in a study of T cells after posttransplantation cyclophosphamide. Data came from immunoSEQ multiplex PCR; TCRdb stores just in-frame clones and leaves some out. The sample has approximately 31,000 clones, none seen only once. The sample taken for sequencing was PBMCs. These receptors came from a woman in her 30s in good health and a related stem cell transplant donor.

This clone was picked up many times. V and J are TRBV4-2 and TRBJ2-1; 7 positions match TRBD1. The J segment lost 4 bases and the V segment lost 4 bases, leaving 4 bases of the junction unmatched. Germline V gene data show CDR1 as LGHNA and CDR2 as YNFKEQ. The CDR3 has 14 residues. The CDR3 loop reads CASSPNRGYNEQFF. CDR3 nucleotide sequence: TGTGCCAGCAGCCCGAACAGGGGTTACAATGAGCAGTTCTTC.

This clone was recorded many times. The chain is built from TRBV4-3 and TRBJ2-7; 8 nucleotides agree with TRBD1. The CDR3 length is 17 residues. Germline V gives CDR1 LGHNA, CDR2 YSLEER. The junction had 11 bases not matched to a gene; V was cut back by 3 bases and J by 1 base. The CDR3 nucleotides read TGCGCCAGCAGCCAGGGCTTACCGGGACAGGCTTCCTACGAGCAGTACTTC. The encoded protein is CASSQGLPGQASYEQYF.

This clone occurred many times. The CDR3 DNA sequence: TGTGCTAGTGGACTAGCGGGGGGCTACGAGCAGTACTTC. Its translation is CASGLAGGYEQYF. The chain has TRBV12-5 and TRBJ2-7, with 12 bases lining up with TRBD2. The V gene's germline CDR1 is LGHNT and CDR2 FRNRAP. The CDR3 sequence is 13 residues long. V dropped 6 bases and J dropped 3; count of bases not matched to a gene: 0.

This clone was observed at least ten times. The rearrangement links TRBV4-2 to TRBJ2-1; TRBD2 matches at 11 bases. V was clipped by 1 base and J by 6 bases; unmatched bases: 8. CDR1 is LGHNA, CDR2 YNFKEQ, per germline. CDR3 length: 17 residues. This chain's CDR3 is CASSQVRASGGSNEQFF. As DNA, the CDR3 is TGTGCCAGCAGCCAAGTAAGGGCTAGCGGGGGGAGCAATGAGCAGTTCTTC.

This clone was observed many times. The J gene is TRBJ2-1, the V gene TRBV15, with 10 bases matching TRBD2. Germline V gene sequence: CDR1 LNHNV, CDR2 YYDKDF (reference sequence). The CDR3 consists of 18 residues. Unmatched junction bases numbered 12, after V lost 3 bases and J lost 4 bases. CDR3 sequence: CATSRGGGLAGDYNEQFF. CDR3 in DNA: TGTGCCACCAGCAGGGGAGGGGGGCTAGCGGGGGATTACAATGAGCAGTTCTTC.

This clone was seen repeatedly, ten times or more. CDR3 sequence reads: CASSLEQGNTEAFF. CDR3 sequence (DNA): TGCGCCAGCAGCTTGGAACAGGGAAACACTGAAGCTTTCTTT. This chain links TRBV5-1 with TRBJ1-1, with D maybe TRBD1 (6 bases). This CDR3 region has 14 residues. Trimming took off 0 bases at V and 2 bases at J, with 8 bases between the two ends. Germline lookup yields CDR1 SGHRS and CDR2 YFSETQ.

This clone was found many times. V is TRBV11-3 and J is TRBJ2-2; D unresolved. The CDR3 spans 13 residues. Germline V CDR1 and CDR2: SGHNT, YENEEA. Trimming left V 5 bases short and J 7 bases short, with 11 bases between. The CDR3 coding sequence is TGTGCCAGCAGCCGCCGGGTAGACGGGGAGCTGTTTTTT. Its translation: CASSRRVDGELFF.

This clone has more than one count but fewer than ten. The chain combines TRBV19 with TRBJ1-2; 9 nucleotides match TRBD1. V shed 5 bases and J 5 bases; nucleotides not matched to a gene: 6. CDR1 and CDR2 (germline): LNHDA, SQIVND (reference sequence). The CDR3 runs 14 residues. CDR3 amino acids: CASSATGGAYGYTF. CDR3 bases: TGTGCCAGTAGTGCGACAGGGGGTGCTTATGGCTACACCTTC.

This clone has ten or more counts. This CDR3 is CASSTPAGGTDTQYF. DNA for the CDR3: TGTGCCAGTAGTACCCCGGCAGGGGGCACAGATACGCAGTATTTT. The chain links TRBV19 to TRBJ2-3, with TRBD1 as a possible D gene (6 bases). With 4 bases removed from V and 1 base from J, the gap between germline ends came to 12 bases. The germline gives CDR1 LNHDA, CDR2 SQIVND (reference sequence). The CDR3 contains 15 residues.

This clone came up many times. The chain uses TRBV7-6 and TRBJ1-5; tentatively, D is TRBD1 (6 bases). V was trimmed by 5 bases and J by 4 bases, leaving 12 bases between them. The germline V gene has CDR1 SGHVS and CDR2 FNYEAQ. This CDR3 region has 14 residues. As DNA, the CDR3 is TGTGCCAGCAGCCCCGCAGGGGTTAATCAGCCCCAGCATTTT. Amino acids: CASSPAGVNQPQHF.

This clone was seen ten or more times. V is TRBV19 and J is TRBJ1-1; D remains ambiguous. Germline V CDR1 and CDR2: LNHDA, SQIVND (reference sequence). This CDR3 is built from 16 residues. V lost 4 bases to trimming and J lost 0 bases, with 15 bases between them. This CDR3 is CASSTLGGGLNTEAFF. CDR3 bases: TGTGCCAGTAGTACCCTGGGTGGAGGGCTGAACACTGAAGCTTTCTTT.

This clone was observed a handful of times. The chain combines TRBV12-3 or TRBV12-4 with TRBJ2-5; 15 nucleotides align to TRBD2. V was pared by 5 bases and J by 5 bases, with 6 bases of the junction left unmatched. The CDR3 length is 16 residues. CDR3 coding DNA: TGTGCCAGCAGTCCCGGACTAGCGGGGGGGCGGGAGACCCAGTACTTC. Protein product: CASSPGLAGGRETQYF.

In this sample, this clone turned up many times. CDR3 residues: CASSFGRTGQPQHF. CDR3 coding DNA: TGTGCCAGCAGTTTCGGCAGAACAGGTCAGCCCCAGCATTTT. The rearrangement uses TRBV12-3 or TRBV12-4 and TRBJ1-5, with a possible D match to TRBD1 (5 bases). This CDR3 is 14 amino acids long. Trimming cost V 3 bases and J 6 bases, with 12 bases left between them.

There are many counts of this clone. The CDR3 sequence: CASSLSTSGGEYNEQFF. The CDR3, as DNA: TGTGCCAGCAGCTTGAGCACTAGCGGGGGAGAGTACAATGAGCAGTTCTTC. The chain couples TRBV5-5 to TRBJ2-1, with 11 nucleotides matching TRBD2. V shed 1 base, J shed 4 bases, and the junction held 7 bases outside the gene matches. The germline gives CDR1 SGHKS, CDR2 YYEKEE (reference sequence). The length of the CDR3 is 17 residues.